Here is one T cell receptor (beta chain) with its context. Its target is not known. The data were obtained in a study of shared clonotypes between healthy human individuals. The CDR3 is 17 residues long. V was trimmed by 4 bases and J by 4 bases, leaving 21 bases between them. CDR1 SGHNT and CDR2 YYREEE come from the germline V gene (reference sequence). General study findings and limits: Specimens sampled were limited to blood, with tissue repertoires likely differing. It was the non-shared clonotypes that had lower generation probabilities than clonotypes shared by all four donors.

Data came from immunoSEQ multiplex PCR; TCRdb stores just in-frame clones and leaves some out. This repertoire shows around 550,000 clones, about 95% found once; its top ten account for 0.11%. Selected positively for CCR7 and CD45RO-negative, naive CD8 cells excluded terminally differentiated effector memory CD45RA+ cells. Donors were Caucasian adults residing in Nashville, Tennessee, USA. Material for sequencing was naive CD8+ T cells sorted from blood. The receptor was isolated from a woman in her twenties or thirties in good health. J is TRBJ2-1 and V is TRBV5-4; perhaps TRBD1 as D (6 bases). In DNA form, the CDR3 reads TGTGCCAGCAGCGGACCTTTGGGGGCCTCGCGGTACAATGAGCAGTTCTTC. The encoded protein is CASSGPLGASRYNEQFF.